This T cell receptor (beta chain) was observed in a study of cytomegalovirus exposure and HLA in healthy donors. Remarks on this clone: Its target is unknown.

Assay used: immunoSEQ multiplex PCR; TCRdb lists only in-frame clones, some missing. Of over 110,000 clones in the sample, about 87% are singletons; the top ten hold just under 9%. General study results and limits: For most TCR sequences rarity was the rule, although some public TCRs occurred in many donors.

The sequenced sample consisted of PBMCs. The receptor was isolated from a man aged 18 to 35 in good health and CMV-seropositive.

The CDR3 nucleotides read TGTGCCAGCAGCCCCTTCGCGGGAGAGGGCACAGATACGCAGTATTTT. Residues: CASSPFAGEGTDTQYF. The genes are TRBV9 and TRBJ2-3, with 7 bases fitting TRBD2. V gave up 4 bases and J gave up 1 base; unmatched junction bases: 9. Germline V lookup: CDR1 SGDLS, CDR2 YYNGEE. The CDR3 extends over 16 amino acids.